This T cell receptor (beta chain) was sequenced during a study of blood T cell repertoires in COVID-19. V was clipped by 3 bases and J by 1 base, with 13 bases between them. CDR1 MDHEN and CDR2 SYDVKM come from the germline V gene. The CDR3 is 16 amino acids. Original handling: Amplification of reference gene primers was used by the study to estimate nucleated cell counts. The data were produced by immunoSEQ multiplex PCR, yet TCRdb's version contains in-frame clones alone and is incomplete. V and J calls and clone size are given by that table; D and trimming were obtained from the DNA. Of fewer than 80,000 clones listed, 79% are singletons.

The chain employs TRBV28 and TRBJ2-4, with a possible D match to TRBD2 (5 bases). Sequencing used peripheral blood. The TCR sequence derives from a woman older than 75 with active or convalescent COVID-19. The CDR3, as DNA: TGTGCCAGCAGTTTGGTCCCTTGGAGGGCCAAAAACATTCAGTACTTC. Its translation is CASSLVPWRAKNIQYF.